This record covers a single T cell receptor (beta chain). The antigen it recognizes is unknown. Base-call qualities are not available, and no considerably larger clone is one nucleotide away. This sample stems from a study of beta chain features in type 1 diabetes listed by TCRdb under 2018. Concerning the study at large: Mean age, gender distribution, total cell number and subset yield were not different between patients and healthy donors. The study compared TCRB repertoires of sorted circulating CD4+ T cell subsets between recently diagnosed type 1 diabetes patients and matched healthy donors. A total of some 110 million sorted cells were examined across all samples, and a strong correlation was observed between cell number per subset and RNA yield. Regulatory and stem cell-like memory subsets were isolated from only 8 patients and roughly eight healthy donors, whereas naive and central memory subsets came from all 30 or so donors.

The CDR3, from cysteine to phenylalanine, totals 15 residues. The entry retains the CDR3 DNA only, 45 bases that are in frame from base 1. The V and J ends are trimmed by 6 bases and 5 bases, leaving 17 bases between them. The germline V gene provides CDR1 SGHTA and CDR2 FQGTGA. All of the isolated RNA was reverse transcribed with the High Capacity cDNA Reverse Transcription Kit, so expressed TCRB transcripts were sequenced. Naive, central memory and regulatory T cell samples underwent deep immunoSEQ sequencing, averaging about 3.57 million total reads per sample. Sorted cells were lysed in RLT buffer and RNA was extracted with DNase-treated RNeasy Micro or Mini kits, depending on cell number. Each cell subset was processed on its own to prevent cross-contamination, while patient and healthy donor samples were processed together. The immunoSEQ multiplex PCR was used to amplify TCRB sequences from cDNA, generating 87-bp fragments that spanned the CDR3 region. Amplicons were sequenced on the Illumina HiSeq platform. The original pipeline was this. PCR bias was computationally corrected using synthetic template baselines, reads within Hamming distance 2 were collapsed, and singletons that could not be merged were discarded. Reads were aligned against IMGT to assign V, D and J genes, CDR3 length and insertions or deletions at six rearrangement sites. Within each subset, clonotype counts were normalized to the number of sorted cells before true diversity and Gini coefficients were calculated with the tcR R package. The overlap coefficient, calculated on TCRB nucleotide sequences, was used to measure repertoire sharing. Out-of-frame TCRB sequences from naive cells were analyzed to stand in for the pre-selection repertoire. The table comes from immuneACCESS by way of TCRdb, which keeps in-frame sequences with V and J called. Part of the clones is missing from these tables; in studies checked, under half for an unresolved V gene and the rest for unknown reasons. That table is the source of V, J and clone size, and D and trimming were worked out from the DNA. This sample is represented by more than 550,000 clones; more than 12% of them were singletons. Nearly 0.04% of the sample rests with the top ten.

Overall study results and their limits: Fewer insertions and more nucleotide deletions at VDJ recombination sites were observed in patients with type 1 diabetes, implying thymic rearrangement abnormalities. PCR may preferentially amplify shorter templates, but because patient and control samples were amplified and corrected together, any resulting skew would affect both groups equally. A moderate but significant shortening of TCRB CDR3 length was observed in type 1 diabetes patients in all four CD4+ subsets. The naive, central memory and regulatory TCRB repertoires appeared to resemble one another more closely among patients than among healthy donors. Only small numbers of individuals were included in the HLA sub-analyses, which left unresolved whether HLA type had any influence on TCRB rearrangement. Because cDNA rather than genomic DNA was sequenced, highly expressing activated cells could have been over-represented, although no difference in activation and CD3 levels was found between groups.

From each donor, a single peripheral blood sample of about 100 mL on average was drawn into heparinised tubes. A BD FACSAria II and a panel including CD45RO, CCR7, CD25, CD127, CD95 and CD27 were used to sort naive, central memory, regulatory and stem cell-like memory CD4+ T cells. All sorted populations exceeded 95% purity. Right away, PBMCs were isolated by Lymphoprep density gradient centrifugation and were stained directly, with no culture step. Samples were stained and sorted in pairs, with one healthy donor and one patient per experiment, so that batch effects were minimized. In this chain, TRBV7-3 is recombined with TRBJ2-1; a weak D assignment points to TRBD2 (5 bases agree). This receptor was identified in a man aged 18 to 29 with type 1 diabetes. The sequenced material came from naive CD4+ T cells from blood. The cell subset or site label here, explained by the study, means: true naive CD4+ T cells. The sequenced DNA: TGTGCCAGCAGTCTCGACCGGGAAAGAGACAATGAGCAGTTCTTC. This yields the protein CASSLDRERDNEQFF.